One sample yielded the 21 T cell receptor beta chains listed below, sequenced in a study of cytomegalovirus exposure and HLA in healthy donors. Primers: 60 Vbeta forward and 13 Jbeta reverse. TCRdb keeps only in-frame clones here, not all; method: immunoSEQ multiplex PCR. This sample yields some 120,000 clones, of which approximately 8.6% are seen a single time; around 6.1% belongs to the top ten. Sequenced material: PBMCs. These receptors were collected from a woman aged 40 to 50 in good health and CMV-seropositive.

This sequence joins TRBV5-1 and TRBJ2-2; D gene uncertain. The germline V gene has CDR1 SGHRS and CDR2 YFSETQ. V lost 0 bases and J 1 base, leaving 10 bases between the germline ends. The CDR3 contains 16 residues. In DNA form, the CDR3 reads TGCGCCAGCAGCTTGGTCCCCGGTCAGAACACCGGGGAGCTGTTTTTT. It is translated as CASSLVPGQNTGELFF. Based on the CDR3 plus reference TRBV5-1 and TRBJ2-2, the full variable domain is KAGVTQTPRYLIKTRGQQVTLSCSPISGHRSVSWYQQTPGQGLQFLFEYFSETQRNKGNFPGRFSGRQFSNSRSEMNVSTLELGDSALYLCASSLVPGQNTGELFFGEGSRLTVL.

This clone was seen a few times. The CDR3 protein is CASSVSGGNTIYF. The CDR3 nucleotides read TGCGCCAGCAGCGTGTCAGGGGGAAACACCATATATTTT. The V call is TRBV5-1, the J call TRBJ1-3; D may be TRBD1 (5 bases). V lost 4 bases, J lost 4 bases, and 9 bases lay in between. The germline V gene encodes CDR1 SGHRS and CDR2 YFSETQ. The CDR3 has 13 residues.

This chain connects TRBV19 to TRBJ2-7, with a weak D call TRBD1 (6 bases). The germline gives CDR1 LNHDA, CDR2 SQIVND (reference sequence). The CDR3 consists of 14 residues. V lost 10 bases and J lost 3, with 19 bases in between. The CDR3 loop reads CATQSGAGDYEQYF. In nucleotides, the CDR3 is TGTGCCACTCAATCAGGGGCAGGGGACTACGAGCAGTACTTC.

In this sample, this clone turned up a few times. The chain has TRBV7-9 and TRBJ1-2, with a possible D match to TRBD1 (5 bases). Looked up from germline, CDR1 is SEHNR and CDR2 is FQNEAQ (reference sequence). The CDR3 runs to 13 residues. Trimming took off 5 bases at V and 8 bases at J, with 15 bases between the two ends. The CDR3 is CASSTHRMEGYTF. Written as DNA, the CDR3 is TGTGCCAGCAGCACTCACAGGATGGAGGGCTACACCTTC.

This clone was recorded a few times. The rearrangement links TRBV7-9 to TRBJ1-2; possible D gene TRBD1, 6 bases. The CDR3 contains 14 residues. Trimming pared 4 bases from V and 4 bases from J, leaving 13 bases between. Germline assignment: CDR1 SEHNR and CDR2 FQNEAQ (reference sequence). The CDR3 DNA reads TGTGCCAGCAGCTCAGGGGTGGACGGCTATGGCTACACCTTC. Encoded protein: CASSSGVDGYGYTF.

This clone has a handful of counts. The chain couples TRBV11-2 to TRBJ1-1; D is unclear. The CDR3 is 13 residues long. Per germline, CDR1 SGHAT and CDR2 FQNNGV. V dropped 2 bases and J dropped 1 base, with 5 bases sitting between them. The chain's CDR3 is CASSLTRNTEAFF. DNA for the CDR3: TGTGCCAGCAGCTTAACCAGGAACACTGAAGCTTTCTTT.

This clone has only a few counts. V usage is TRBV19 and J usage is TRBJ1-2; maybe TRBD1 (6 bases). Trimming pared 1 base from V and 8 bases from J, leaving 11 bases between. The CDR3 consists of 13 residues. The V gene's germline CDR1 is LNHDA and CDR2 SQIVND (reference sequence). The DNA for the CDR3 is TGTGCCAGTAGTATAGCCAGGGGCGGCGGCTACACCTTC. Translating it yields CASSIARGGGYTF.

This clone was seen only a few times. This chain joins TRBV5-1 and TRBJ1-1; the match to TRBD1 covers 8 bases. The CDR3 has 13 amino acids. Unmatched junction bases numbered 4, after V lost 4 bases and J lost 5 bases. CDR1 SGHRS and CDR2 YFSETQ come from the germline V gene. The CDR3, as DNA: TGCGCCAGCAGCCCAAACAGGGGGACTGAAGCTTTCTTT. It encodes CASSPNRGTEAFF. Variable domain in full (rest from reference TRBV5-1 and TRBJ1-1): KAGVTQTPRYLIKTRGQQVTLSCSPISGHRSVSWYQQTPGQGLQFLFEYFSETQRNKGNFPGRFSGRQFSNSRSEMNVSTLELGDSALYLCASSPNRGTEAFFGQGTRLTVV.

This clone was picked up a small number of times. This sequence joins TRBV25-1 and TRBJ1-1; D unclear. The V end lost 4 bases, the J end lost 0 bases, and 9 bases lay between the germline ends. Germline CDR1 is MGHDK and CDR2 is SYGVNS. The CDR3 is 14 amino acids. The chain's CDR3 is CASSGLGLNTEAFF. As DNA, the CDR3 is TGTGCCAGCAGTGGCCTCGGGTTGAACACTGAAGCTTTCTTT.

This clone occurred a few times. This chain uses TRBV2 with TRBJ1-2, with 8 bases fitting TRBD1. This CDR3 is built from 15 residues. Trimming at V came to 3 bases and at J to 4 bases, leaving 7 bases not matched to a gene. From germline, CDR1 is SNHLY and CDR2 FYNNEI. The CDR3 reads CASSDETGEAYGYTF. In DNA, the CDR3 is TGTGCCAGCAGTGATGAGACAGGGGAAGCCTATGGCTACACCTTC.

This clone was observed a handful of times. This chain joins TRBV10-3 and TRBJ1-6, with 8 bases lining up with TRBD1. The length of the CDR3 is 15 residues. Germline loops: CDR1 ENHRY, CDR2 SYGVKD. V lost 4 bases, J lost 10 bases, and 9 bases stayed unmatched. Here the CDR3 DNA reads TGTGCCATCAGTGCCACGACAGGGGTTAGATCACCCCTCCACTTT. Its translation: CAISATTGVRSPLHF.

In its sample, this clone was seen a few times. V usage is TRBV7-7 and J usage is TRBJ2-1; 11 nucleotides align to TRBD2. This CDR3 is 15 amino acids long. From germline, CDR1 is SSHAT and CDR2 FNYEAQ (reference sequence). Losses at the gene ends were 5 bases for V and 3 bases for J; bases not matched to a gene: 3. As DNA, the CDR3 is TGTGCCAGCAGCCCAGGACTAGCGGGCTACAATGAGCAGTTCTTC. Residues: CASSPGLAGYNEQFF.

This clone appeared a few times. At one of its ends the junction is not consistent with the germline gene, which may arise from a read error. The rearrangement links TRBV18 to TRBJ2-6, with 7 bases lining up with TRBD1. The CDR3 sequence is 17 residues long. Germline V gene lookup returns CDR1 KGHSH and CDR2 LQKENI. The DNA of the CDR3 is TGTGCCAGTTCACTTCCGGGACAGATCTCTGGGGCCAACGTCCTGCCTTTC. Translating gives CASSLPGQISGANVLPF.

The J gene is TRBJ1-2, the V gene TRBV6-1; 7 nucleotides align to TRBD1. V lost 5 bases, J lost 4 bases, and 10 bases stayed unmatched. Germline V CDR1 and CDR2: MNHNS, SASEGT. The CDR3 is made up of 15 amino acids. CDR3: CASSSTRGVGYGYTF. Here the CDR3 DNA reads TGTGCCAGCAGTAGCACCAGGGGGGTCGGCTATGGCTACACCTTC.

This clone was seen more than once but under ten times. This chain connects TRBV16 to TRBJ1-1; D unresolved. V dropped 2 bases and J dropped 7 bases, with 17 bases sitting between them. From germline, CDR1 is KGHSY and CDR2 FQNENV. The CDR3 has 15 amino acids. The CDR3 sequence is CASSQLMAPSGEAFF. The CDR3 DNA sequence: TGTGCCAGCAGCCAACTCATGGCTCCAAGCGGTGAAGCTTTCTTT.

This clone has just a few counts. This chain joins TRBV27 and TRBJ2-7, with 7 bases matching TRBD1. Losses at the gene ends were 6 bases for V and 2 bases for J; bases not matched to a gene: 7. Germline CDR1 is MNHEY and CDR2 is SMNVEV (reference sequence). The CDR3 is 14 amino acids. CDR3: CASRTGTVPYEQYF. The CDR3, as DNA: TGTGCCAGCAGGACAGGGACCGTTCCCTACGAGCAGTACTTC.

This clone was counted only a few times. The chain links TRBV5-1 to TRBJ2-2; a weak D match, TRBD1 (5 bases). The germline V gene encodes CDR1 SGHRS and CDR2 YFSETQ. The CDR3 spans 14 residues. The V gene lost 6 bases and the J gene lost 6 bases, with 15 bases spanning the gap. DNA of the CDR3: TGCGCCAGCATGACAGAGGCCATTGCCGGGGAGCTGTTTTTT. The encoded protein is CASMTEAIAGELFF.

The chain combines TRBV4-2 with TRBJ2-3; 15 bases agree with TRBD2. V gave up 4 bases and J gave up 2 bases; unmatched junction bases: 1. The CDR3 sequence is 16 residues long. Germline V gene data show CDR1 as LGHNA and CDR2 as YNFKEQ. The CDR3: CASSRTSGGATDTQYF. Written as DNA, the CDR3 is TGTGCCAGCAGCCGGACTAGCGGGGGGGCCACAGATACGCAGTATTTT.

This clone has just a few counts. The V call is TRBV10-3, the J call TRBJ1-2; tentatively, D is TRBD1 (6 bases). Germline V gene lookup returns CDR1 ENHRY and CDR2 SYGVKD. This CDR3 has 14 amino acids. With 11 bases removed from V and 4 bases from J, the gap between germline ends came to 20 bases. CDR3 sequence reads: CAVGEGGIFYGYTF. In DNA form, the CDR3 reads TGTGCCGTAGGGGAGGGGGGAATTTTCTATGGCTACACCTTC.

This chain joins TRBV30 and TRBJ2-7, with 10 bases aligning to TRBD2. This CDR3 is built from 14 residues. Germline CDR1 and CDR2: GTSNPN and SVGIG (reference sequence). The trim removed 0 bases at V and 7 bases at J, leaving 6 bases unmatched. DNA of the CDR3: TGTGCCTGGAGTGTAAGCGGGGGGGCGGGTGAGCAGTACTTC. Its translation is CAWSVSGGAGEQYF. The full variable domain, its missing parts supplied by reference TRBV30 and TRBJ2-7, is SQTIHQWPATLVQPVGSPLSLECTVEGTSNPNLYWYRQAAGRGLQLLFYSVGIGQISSEVPQNLSASRPQDRQFILSSKKLLLSDSGFYLCAWSVSGGAGEQYFGPGTRLTVT.

This clone was seen only a few times. The V and J genes are TRBV19 and TRBJ1-2, with TRBD1 as a possible D gene (5 bases). V shed 0 bases and J shed 7 bases, with 15 bases lying between them. This CDR3 is built from 15 residues. Germline V CDR1 and CDR2: LNHDA, SQIVND (reference sequence). CDR3 loop: CASSIDQAFGGGYTF. The CDR3 DNA reads TGTGCCAGTAGTATAGATCAGGCTTTCGGGGGTGGCTACACCTTC.